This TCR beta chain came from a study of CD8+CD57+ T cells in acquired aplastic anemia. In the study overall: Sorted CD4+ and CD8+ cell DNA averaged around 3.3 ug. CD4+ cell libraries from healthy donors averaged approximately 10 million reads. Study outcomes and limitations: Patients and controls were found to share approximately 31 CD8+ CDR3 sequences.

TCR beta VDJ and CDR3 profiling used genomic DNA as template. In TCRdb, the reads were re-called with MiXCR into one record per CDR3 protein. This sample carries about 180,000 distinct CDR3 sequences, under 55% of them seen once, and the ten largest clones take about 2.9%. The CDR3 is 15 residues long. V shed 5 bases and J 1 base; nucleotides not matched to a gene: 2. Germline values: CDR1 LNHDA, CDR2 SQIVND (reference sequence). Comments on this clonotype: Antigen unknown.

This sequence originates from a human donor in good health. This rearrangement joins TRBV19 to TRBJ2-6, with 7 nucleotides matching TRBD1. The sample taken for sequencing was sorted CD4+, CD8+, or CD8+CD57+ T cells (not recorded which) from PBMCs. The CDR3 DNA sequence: TGTGCCAGTAGTGGGGACAGATCTGGGGCCAACGTCCTGACTTTC. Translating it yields CASSGDRSGANVLTF.